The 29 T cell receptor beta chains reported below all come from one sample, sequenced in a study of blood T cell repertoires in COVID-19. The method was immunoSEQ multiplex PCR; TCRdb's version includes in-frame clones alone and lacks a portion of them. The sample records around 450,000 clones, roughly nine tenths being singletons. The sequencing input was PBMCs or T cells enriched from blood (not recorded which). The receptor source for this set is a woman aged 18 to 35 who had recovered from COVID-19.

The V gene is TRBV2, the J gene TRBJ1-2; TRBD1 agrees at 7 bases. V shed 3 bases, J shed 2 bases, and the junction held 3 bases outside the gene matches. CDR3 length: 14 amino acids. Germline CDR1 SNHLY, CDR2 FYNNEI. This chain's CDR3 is CASSDVGGNYGYTF. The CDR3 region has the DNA TGTGCCAGCAGTGACGTAGGGGGCAACTATGGCTACACCTTC.

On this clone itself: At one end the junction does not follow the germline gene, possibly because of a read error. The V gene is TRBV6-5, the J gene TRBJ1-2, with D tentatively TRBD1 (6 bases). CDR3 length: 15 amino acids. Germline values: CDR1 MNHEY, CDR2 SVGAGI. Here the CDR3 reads CASIYAGEINYGYTF. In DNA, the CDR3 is TGTGCCAGCATTTACGCAGGGGAGATTAACTATGGCTACACCTTC.

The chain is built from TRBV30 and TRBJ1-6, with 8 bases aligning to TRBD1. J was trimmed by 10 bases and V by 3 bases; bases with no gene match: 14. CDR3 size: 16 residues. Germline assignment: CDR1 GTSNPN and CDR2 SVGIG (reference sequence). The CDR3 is CAWSLGGRQGTSPLHF. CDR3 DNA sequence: TGTGCCTGGAGCCTCGGGGGACGACAGGGGACCTCACCCCTCCACTTT.

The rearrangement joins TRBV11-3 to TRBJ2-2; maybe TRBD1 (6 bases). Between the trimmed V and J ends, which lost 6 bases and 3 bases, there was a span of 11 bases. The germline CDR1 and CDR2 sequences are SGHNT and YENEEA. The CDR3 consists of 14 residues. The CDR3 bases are TGTGCCAGCAGAAGAGAGGGGGACACCGGGGAGCTGTTTTTT. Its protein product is CASRREGDTGELFF.

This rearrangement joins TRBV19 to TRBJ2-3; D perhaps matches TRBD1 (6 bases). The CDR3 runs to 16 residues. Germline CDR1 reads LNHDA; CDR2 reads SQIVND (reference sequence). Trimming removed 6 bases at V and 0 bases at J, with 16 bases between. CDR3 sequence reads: CASSLSTGTSTDTQYF. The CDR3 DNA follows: TGTGCCAGTAGCCTTTCTACAGGGACCAGCACAGATACGCAGTATTTT.

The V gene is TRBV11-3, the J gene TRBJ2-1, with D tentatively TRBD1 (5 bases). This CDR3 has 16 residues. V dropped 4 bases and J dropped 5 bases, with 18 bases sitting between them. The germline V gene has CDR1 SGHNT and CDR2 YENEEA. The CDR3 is CASSSQGSDGHNEQFF. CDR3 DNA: TGTGCCAGCAGCTCCCAGGGATCGGACGGACACAATGAGCAGTTCTTC.

The CDR3 DNA reads TGTGCCAGCAGTGAACAGGGGCAAGATGCGGAGACCCAGTACTTC. It codes for CASSEQGQDAETQYF. This chain uses TRBV2 with TRBJ2-5; D perhaps matches TRBD1 (6 bases). V lost 2 bases and J 5 bases, leaving 15 bases between the germline ends. Germline loops: CDR1 SNHLY, CDR2 FYNNEI. This CDR3 has 15 amino acids.

CDR3 nucleotides: TGTGCACTTCGGGAGACAATGAACACTGAAGCTTTCTTT. The encoded protein is CALRETMNTEAFF. The V and J genes are TRBV28 and TRBJ1-1; D unclear. This CDR3 region has 13 residues. Germline assignment: CDR1 MDHEN and CDR2 SYDVKM. The full variable domain, completed using reference TRBV28 and TRBJ1-1, is DVKVTQSSRYLVKRTGEKVFLECVQDMDHENMFWYRQDPGLGLRLIYFSYDVKMKEKGDIPEGYSVSREKKERFSLILESASTNQTSMYLCALRETMNTEAFFGQGTRLTVV.

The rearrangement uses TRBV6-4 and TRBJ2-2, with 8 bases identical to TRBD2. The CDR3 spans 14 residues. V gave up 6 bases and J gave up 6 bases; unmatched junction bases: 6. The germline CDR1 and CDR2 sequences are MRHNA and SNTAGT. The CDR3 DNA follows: TGTGCCAGCAGACGAGCGGGGGACGCCGGGGAGCTGTTTTTT. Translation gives CASRRAGDAGELFF.

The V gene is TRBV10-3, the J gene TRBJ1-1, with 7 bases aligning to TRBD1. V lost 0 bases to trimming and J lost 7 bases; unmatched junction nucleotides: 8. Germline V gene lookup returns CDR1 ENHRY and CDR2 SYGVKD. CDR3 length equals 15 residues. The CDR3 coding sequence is TGTGCCATCAGTGAGTCGCAGGGGGGTGGGTTTGAAGCTTTCTTT. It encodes CAISESQGGGFEAFF.

Here the CDR3 DNA reads TGTGCCAGCAGCTTAGGTAGCGACAGGAGGGCTTTCTTT. Translation gives CASSLGSDRRAFF. The rearrangement joins TRBV11-2 to TRBJ1-1, with D possibly being TRBD1 (6 bases). V shed 1 base and J shed 11 bases, with 14 bases lying between them. Per the germline V gene, CDR1 is SGHAT and CDR2 is FQNNGV. This CDR3 is 13 amino acids long. Combining the CDR3 with reference TRBV11-2 and TRBJ1-1 gives the whole variable domain EAGVAQSPRYKIIEKRQSVAFWCNPISGHATLYWYQQILGQGPKLLIQFQNNGVVDDSQLPKDRFSAERLKGVDSTLKIQPAKLEDSAVYLCASSLGSDRRAFFGQGTRLTVV.

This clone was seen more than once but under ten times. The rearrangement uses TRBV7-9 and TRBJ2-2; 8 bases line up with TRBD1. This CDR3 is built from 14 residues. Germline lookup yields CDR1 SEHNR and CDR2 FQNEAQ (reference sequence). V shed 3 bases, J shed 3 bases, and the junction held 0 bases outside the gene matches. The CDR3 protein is CASSLTGDTGELFF. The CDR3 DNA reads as TGTGCCAGCAGCTTGACAGGGGACACCGGGGAGCTGTTTTTT.

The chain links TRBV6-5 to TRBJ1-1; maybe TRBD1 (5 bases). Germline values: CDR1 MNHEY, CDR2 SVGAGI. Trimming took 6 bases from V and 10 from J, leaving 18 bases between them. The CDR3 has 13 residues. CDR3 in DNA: TGTGCCAGCAGCCGAGACTGGGGCAGAGGAGCTTTCTTT. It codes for CASSRDWGRGAFF.

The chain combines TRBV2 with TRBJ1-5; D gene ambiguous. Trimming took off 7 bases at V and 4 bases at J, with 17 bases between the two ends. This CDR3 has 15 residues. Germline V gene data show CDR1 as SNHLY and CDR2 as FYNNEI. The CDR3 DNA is TGTGCCAGCAAGGGAGGGCCGGGAAGAAATCAGCCCCAGCATTTT. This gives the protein CASKGGPGRNQPQHF.

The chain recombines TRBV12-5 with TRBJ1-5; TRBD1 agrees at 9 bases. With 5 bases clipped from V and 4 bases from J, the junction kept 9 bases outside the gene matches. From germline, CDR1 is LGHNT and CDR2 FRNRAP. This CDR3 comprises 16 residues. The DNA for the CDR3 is TGTGCTAGTGGTCCACCCGGGACAGGGCAAAATCAGCCCCAGCATTTT. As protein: CASGPPGTGQNQPQHF.

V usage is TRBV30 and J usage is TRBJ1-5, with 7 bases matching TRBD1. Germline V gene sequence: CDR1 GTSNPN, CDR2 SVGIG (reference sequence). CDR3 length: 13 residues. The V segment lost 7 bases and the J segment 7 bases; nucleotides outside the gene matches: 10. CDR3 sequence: CAFQLQGFQPQHF. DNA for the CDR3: TGTGCCTTTCAACTACAGGGGTTCCAGCCCCAGCATTTT.

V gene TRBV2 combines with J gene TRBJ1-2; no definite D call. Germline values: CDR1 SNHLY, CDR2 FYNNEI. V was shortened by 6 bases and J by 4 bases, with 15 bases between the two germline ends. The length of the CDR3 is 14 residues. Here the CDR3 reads CASSELGSTYGYTF. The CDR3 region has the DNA TGTGCCAGCAGCGAACTAGGGAGCACCTATGGCTACACCTTC.

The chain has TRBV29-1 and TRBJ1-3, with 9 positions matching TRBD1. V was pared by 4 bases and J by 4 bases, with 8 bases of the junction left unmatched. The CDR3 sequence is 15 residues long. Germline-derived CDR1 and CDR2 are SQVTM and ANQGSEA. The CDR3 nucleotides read TGCAGCGTTGGGACAGGGGTAGGCTCCGGAAACACCATATATTTT. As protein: CSVGTGVGSGNTIYF.

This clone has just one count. In nucleotides, the CDR3 is TGTGCCGCCAAACGAGGTCTAGCCAAAAACATTCAGTACTTC. Amino acids: CAAKRGLAKNIQYF. The chain links TRBV19 to TRBJ2-4; D is uncertain. The V and J ends lost 11 bases and 0 bases respectively, with 14 bases between them. The length of the CDR3 is 14 residues. Germline loops: CDR1 LNHDA, CDR2 SQIVND (reference sequence).

The CDR3 sequence is CSVSEWAGGEQYF. CDR3 coding DNA: TGCAGCGTGAGTGAATGGGCCGGAGGCGAGCAGTACTTC. This chain uses TRBV29-1 with TRBJ2-7, with D tentatively TRBD2 (5 bases). The length of the CDR3 is 13 residues. Trimming cost V 6 bases and J 6 bases, with 18 bases left between them. From germline, CDR1 is SQVTM and CDR2 ANQGSEA.

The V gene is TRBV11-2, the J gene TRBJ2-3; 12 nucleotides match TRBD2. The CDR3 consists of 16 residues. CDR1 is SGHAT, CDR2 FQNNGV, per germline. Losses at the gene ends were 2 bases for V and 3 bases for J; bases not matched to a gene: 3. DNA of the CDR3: TGTGCCAGCAGCTTACTAGCGGGGGGGCCAACAGATACGCAGTATTTT. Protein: CASSLLAGGPTDTQYF.

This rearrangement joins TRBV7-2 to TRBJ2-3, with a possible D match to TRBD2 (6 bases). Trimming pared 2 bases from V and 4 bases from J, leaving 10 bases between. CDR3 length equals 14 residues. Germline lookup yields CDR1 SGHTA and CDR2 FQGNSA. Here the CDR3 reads CASSLRRGADTQYF. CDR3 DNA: TGTGCCAGCAGCTTAAGGCGGGGAGCAGATACGCAGTATTTT.

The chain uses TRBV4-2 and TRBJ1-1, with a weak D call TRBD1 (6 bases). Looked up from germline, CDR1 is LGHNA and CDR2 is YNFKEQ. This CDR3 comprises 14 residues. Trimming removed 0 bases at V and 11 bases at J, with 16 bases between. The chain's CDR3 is CASSQDIHGQKAFF. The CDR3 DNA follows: TGTGCCAGCAGCCAAGACATCCACGGACAGAAGGCTTTCTTT.

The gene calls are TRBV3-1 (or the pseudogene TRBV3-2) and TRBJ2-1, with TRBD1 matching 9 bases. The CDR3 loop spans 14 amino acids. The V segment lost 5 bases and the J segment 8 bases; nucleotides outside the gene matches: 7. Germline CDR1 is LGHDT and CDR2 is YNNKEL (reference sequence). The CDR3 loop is CASSWWDREDEQFF. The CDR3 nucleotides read TGTGCCAGCAGCTGGTGGGACAGGGAGGATGAGCAGTTCTTC.

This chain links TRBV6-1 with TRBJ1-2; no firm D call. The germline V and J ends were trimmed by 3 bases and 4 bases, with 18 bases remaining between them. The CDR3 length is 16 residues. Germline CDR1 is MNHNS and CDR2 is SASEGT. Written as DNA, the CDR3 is TGTGCCAGCAGTGAGGGGAGTTCTGGCGCCGGCTATGGCTACACCTTC. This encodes CASSEGSSGAGYGYTF.

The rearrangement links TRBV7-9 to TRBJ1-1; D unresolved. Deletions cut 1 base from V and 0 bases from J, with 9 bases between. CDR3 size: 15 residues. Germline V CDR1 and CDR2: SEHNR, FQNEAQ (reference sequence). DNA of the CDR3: TGTGCCAGCAGCTTAGTGGGGAGTCTGAACACTGAAGCTTTCTTT. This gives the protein CASSLVGSLNTEAFF. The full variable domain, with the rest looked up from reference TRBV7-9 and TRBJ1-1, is DTGVSQNPRHKITKRGQNVTFRCDPISEHNRLYWYRQTLGQGPEFLTYFQNEAQLEKSRLLSDRFSAERPKGSFSTLEIQRTEQGDSAMYLCASSLVGSLNTEAFFGQGTRLTVV.

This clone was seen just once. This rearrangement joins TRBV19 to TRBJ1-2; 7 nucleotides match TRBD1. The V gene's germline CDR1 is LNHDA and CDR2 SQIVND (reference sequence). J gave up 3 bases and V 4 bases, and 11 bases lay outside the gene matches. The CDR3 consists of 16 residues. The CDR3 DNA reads TGTGCCAGTAGTAACTGGGCAGGGGGTGGCGACTATGGCTACACCTTC. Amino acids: CASSNWAGGGDYGYTF.

The CDR3 reads CASSRGAANTEAFF. DNA for the CDR3: TGCGCCAGCAGCCGGGGAGCGGCCAACACTGAAGCTTTCTTT. V gene TRBV5-1 combines with J gene TRBJ1-1; D call uncertain. The CDR3 contains 14 residues. In germline, CDR1 is SGHRS, CDR2 YFSETQ. Trimming removed 4 bases from V and 2 bases from J, with 12 bases in between.

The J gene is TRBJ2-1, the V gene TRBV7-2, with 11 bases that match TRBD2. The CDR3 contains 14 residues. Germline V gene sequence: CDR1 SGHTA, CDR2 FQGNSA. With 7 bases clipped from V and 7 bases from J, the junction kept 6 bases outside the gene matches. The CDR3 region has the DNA TGTGCCAGCATCCCTAGCGGGGGGAGGAATGAGCAGTTCTTC. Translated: CASIPSGGRNEQFF.